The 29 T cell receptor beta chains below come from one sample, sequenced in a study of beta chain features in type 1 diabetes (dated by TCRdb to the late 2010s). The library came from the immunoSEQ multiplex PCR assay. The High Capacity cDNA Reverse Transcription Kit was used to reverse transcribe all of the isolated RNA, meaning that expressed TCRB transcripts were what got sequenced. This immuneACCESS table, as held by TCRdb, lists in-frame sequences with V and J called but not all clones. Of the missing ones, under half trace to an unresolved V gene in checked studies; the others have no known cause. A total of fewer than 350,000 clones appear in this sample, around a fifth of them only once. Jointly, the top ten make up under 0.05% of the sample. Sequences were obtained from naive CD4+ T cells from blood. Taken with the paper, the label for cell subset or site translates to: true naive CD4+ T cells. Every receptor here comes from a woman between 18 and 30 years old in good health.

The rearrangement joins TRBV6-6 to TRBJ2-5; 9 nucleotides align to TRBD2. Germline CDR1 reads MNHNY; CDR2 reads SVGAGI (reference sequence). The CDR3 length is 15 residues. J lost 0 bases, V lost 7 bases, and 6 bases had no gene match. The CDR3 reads CASTRLAAYQETQYF. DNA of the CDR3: TGTGCCAGCACCCGACTAGCGGCGTACCAAGAGACCCAGTACTTC.

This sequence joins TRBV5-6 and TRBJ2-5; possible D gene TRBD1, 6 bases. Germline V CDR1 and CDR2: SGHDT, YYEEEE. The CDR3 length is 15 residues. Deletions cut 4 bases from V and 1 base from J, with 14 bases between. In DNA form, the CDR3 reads TGTGCCAGCAGCATACTCGGGACACTCCAAGAGACCCAGTACTTC. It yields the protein CASSILGTLQETQYF.

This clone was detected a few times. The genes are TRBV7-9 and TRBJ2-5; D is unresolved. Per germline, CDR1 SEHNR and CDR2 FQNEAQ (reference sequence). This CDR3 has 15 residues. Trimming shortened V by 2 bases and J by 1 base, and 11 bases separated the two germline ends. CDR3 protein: CASSLSRRSQETQYF. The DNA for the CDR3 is TGTGCCAGCAGCTTAAGTCGCCGGAGCCAAGAGACCCAGTACTTC.

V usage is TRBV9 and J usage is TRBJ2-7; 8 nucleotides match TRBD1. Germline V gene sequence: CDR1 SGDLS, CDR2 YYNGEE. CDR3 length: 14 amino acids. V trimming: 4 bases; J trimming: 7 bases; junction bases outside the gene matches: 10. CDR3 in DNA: TGTGCCAGCAGCTCTAGAGGCAGGGGGCTGGAGCAGTACTTC. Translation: CASSSRGRGLEQYF.

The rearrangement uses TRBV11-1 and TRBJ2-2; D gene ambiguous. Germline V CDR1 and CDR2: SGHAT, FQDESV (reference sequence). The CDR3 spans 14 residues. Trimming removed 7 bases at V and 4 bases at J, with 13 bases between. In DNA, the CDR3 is TGTGCCAGCACCAGGTCCCCCGGCACCGGGGAGCTGTTTTTT. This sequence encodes CASTRSPGTGELFF.

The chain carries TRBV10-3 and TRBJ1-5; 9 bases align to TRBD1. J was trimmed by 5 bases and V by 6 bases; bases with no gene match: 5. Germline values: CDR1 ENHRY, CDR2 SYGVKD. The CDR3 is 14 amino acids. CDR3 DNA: TGTGCCATCAGCCGGGACAGGGAGTATCAGCCCCAGCATTTT. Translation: CAISRDREYQPQHF.

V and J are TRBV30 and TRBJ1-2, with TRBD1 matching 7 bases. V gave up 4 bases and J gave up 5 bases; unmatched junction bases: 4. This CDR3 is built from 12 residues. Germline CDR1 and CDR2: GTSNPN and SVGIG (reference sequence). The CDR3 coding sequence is TGTGCCTGGAAGGGCAGGGGGTATGGCTACACCTTC. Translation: CAWKGRGYGYTF.

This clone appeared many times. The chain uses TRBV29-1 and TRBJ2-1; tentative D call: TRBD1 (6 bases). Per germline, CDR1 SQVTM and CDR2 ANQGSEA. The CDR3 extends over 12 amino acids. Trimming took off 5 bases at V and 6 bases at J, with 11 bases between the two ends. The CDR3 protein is CSVQGIVNEQFF. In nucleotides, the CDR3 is TGCAGCGTTCAGGGGATTGTCAATGAGCAGTTCTTC.

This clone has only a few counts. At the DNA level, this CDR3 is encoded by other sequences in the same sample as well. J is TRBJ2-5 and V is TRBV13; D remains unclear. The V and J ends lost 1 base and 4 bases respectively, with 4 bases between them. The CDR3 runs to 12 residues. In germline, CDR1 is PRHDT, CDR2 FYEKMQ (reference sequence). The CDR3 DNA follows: TGTGCCAGCAGCTTAGATAGAGAGACCCAGTACTTC. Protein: CASSLDRETQYF.

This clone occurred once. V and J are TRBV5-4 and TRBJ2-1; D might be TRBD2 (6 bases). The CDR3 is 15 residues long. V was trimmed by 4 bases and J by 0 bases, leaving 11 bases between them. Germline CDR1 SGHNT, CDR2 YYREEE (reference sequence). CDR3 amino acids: CASSAGSYSYNEQFF. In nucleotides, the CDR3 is TGTGCCAGCAGCGCCGGGAGTTACTCCTACAATGAGCAGTTCTTC.

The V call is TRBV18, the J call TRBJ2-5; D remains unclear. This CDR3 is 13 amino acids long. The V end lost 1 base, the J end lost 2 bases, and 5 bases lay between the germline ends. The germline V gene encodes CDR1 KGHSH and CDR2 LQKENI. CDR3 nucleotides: TGTGCCAGCTCACCACGGGCTCAAGAGACCCAGTACTTC. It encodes CASSPRAQETQYF.

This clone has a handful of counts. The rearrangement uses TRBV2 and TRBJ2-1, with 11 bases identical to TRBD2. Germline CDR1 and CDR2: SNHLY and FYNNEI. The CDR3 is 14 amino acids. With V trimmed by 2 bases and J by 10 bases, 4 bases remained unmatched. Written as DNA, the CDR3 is TGTGCCAGCAGTGAACTAGCGGGGGGTGGGGAGCAGTTCTTC. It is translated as CASSELAGGGEQFF.

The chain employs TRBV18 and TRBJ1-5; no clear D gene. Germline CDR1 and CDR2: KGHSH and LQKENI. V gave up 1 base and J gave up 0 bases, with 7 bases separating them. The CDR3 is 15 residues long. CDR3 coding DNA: TGTGCCAGCTCACCACAGGAGTATAGCAATCAGCCCCAGCATTTT. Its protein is CASSPQEYSNQPQHF.

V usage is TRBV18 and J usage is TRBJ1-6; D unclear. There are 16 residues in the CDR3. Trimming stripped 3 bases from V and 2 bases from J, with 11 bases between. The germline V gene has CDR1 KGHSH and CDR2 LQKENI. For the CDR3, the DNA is TGTGCCAGCTCACCCAAGACACCTGCCTATAATTCACCCCTCCACTTT. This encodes CASSPKTPAYNSPLHF.

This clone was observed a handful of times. CDR3 protein: CASSGGTSGSLNEQFF. CDR3 DNA: TGTGCCAGCAGCGGTGGGACTAGCGGGAGTCTGAATGAGCAGTTCTTC. The V gene is TRBV7-9, the J gene TRBJ2-1, with 14 bases matching TRBD2. CDR1 and CDR2 from the germline V gene are SEHNR and FQNEAQ (reference sequence). There are 16 residues in the CDR3. V lost 5 bases to trimming and J lost 7 bases; unmatched junction nucleotides: 7.

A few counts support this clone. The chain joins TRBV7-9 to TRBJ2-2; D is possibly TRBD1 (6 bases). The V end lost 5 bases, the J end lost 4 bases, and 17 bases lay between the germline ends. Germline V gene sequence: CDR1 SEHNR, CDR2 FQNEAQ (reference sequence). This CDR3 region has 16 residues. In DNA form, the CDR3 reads TGTGCCAGCAGCCCCTCTTATCAGGGGCGCACCGGGGAGCTGTTTTTT. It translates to CASSPSYQGRTGELFF.

CDR3 loop: CASGGTSGASYNEQFF. CDR3 bases: TGTGCCAGCGGCGGGACTAGCGGGGCAAGCTACAATGAGCAGTTCTTC. This chain links TRBV25-1 with TRBJ2-1, with 13 positions matching TRBD2. CDR1 and CDR2 from the germline V gene are MGHDK and SYGVNS. The CDR3 runs to 16 residues. V gave up 8 bases and J gave up 3 bases; unmatched junction bases: 7.

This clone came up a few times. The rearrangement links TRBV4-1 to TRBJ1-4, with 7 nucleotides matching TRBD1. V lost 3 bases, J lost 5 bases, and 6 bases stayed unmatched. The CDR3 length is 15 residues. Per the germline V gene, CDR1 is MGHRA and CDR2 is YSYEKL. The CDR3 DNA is TGCGCCAGCAGCCACCTGGGACAGAAAAATGAAAAACTGTTTTTT. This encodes CASSHLGQKNEKLFF.

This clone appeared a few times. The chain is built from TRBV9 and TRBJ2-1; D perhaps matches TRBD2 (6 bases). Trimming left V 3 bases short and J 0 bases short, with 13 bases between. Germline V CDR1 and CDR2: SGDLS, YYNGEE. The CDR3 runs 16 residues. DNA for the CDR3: TGTGCCAGCAGCGGAAAGGGACTCAGCTCCTACAATGAGCAGTTCTTC. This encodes CASSGKGLSSYNEQFF.

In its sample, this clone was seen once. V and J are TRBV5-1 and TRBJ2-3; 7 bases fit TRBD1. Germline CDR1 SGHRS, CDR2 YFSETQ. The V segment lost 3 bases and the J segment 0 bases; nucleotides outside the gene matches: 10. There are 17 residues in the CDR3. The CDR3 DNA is TGCGCCAGCAGCTCCAGGGGACAGACTACTAGCACAGATACGCAGTATTTT. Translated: CASSSRGQTTSTDTQYF.

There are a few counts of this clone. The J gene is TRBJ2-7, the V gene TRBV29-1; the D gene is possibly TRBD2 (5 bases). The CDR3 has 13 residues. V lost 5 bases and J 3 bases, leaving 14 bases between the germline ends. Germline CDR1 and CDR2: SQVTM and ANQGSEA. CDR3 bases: TGCAGCGTTACGGGTAGCGTCCACTACGAGCAGTACTTC. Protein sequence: CSVTGSVHYEQYF.

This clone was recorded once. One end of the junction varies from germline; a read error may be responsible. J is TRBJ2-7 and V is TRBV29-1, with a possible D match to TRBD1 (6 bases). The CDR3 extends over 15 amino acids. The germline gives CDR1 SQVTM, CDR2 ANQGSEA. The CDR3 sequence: CSVEGTPGSTYEQYF. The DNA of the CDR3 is TGCAGCGTGGAAGGGACACCTGGTAGCACCTACGAGCAGTACTTC.

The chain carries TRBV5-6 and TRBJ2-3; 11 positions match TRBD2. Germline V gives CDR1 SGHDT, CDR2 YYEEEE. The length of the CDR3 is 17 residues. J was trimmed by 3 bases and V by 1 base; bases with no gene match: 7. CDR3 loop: CASSLMVTSGRTDTQYF. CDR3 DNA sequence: TGTGCCAGCAGCTTGATGGTTACTAGCGGGAGAACAGATACGCAGTATTTT.

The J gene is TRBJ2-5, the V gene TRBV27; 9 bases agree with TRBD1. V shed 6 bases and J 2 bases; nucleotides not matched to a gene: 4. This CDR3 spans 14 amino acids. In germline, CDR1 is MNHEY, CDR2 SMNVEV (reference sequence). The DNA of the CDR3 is TGTGCCAGCAGGGGACAGGGCTTTCAAGAGACCCAGTACTTC. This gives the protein CASRGQGFQETQYF.

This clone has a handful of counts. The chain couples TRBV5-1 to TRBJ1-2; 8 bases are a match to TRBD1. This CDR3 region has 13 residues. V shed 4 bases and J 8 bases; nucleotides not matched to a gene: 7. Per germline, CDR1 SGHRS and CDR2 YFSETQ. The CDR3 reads CASSLSTGEGYTF. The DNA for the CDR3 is TGCGCCAGCAGCCTTTCGACAGGGGAGGGCTACACCTTC.

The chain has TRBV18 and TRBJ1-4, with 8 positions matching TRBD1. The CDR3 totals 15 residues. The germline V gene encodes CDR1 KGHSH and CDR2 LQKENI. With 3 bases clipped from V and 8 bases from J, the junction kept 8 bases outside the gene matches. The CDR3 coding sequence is TGTGCCAGCTCACCTTGGACAGGGCGGGACGAAAAACTGTTTTTT. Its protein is CASSPWTGRDEKLFF. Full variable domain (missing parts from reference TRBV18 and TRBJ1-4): NAGVMQNPRHLVRRRGQEARLRCSPMKGHSHVYWYRQLPEEGLKFMVYLQKENIIDESGMPKERFSAEFPKEGPSILRIQQVVRGDSAAYFCASSPWTGRDEKLFFGSGTQLSVL.

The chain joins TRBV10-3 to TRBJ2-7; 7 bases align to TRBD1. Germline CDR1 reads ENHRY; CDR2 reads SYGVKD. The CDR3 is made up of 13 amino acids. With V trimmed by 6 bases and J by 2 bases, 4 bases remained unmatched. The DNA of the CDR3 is TGTGCCATCAGGAGACAGGGTCCCTACGAGCAGTACTTC. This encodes CAIRRQGPYEQYF.

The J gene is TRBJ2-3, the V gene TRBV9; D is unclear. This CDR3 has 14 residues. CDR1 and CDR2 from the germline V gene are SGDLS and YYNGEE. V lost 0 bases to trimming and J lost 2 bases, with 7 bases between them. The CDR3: CASSVVSNTDTQYF. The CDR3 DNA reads TGTGCCAGCAGCGTAGTTAGTAACACAGATACGCAGTATTTT. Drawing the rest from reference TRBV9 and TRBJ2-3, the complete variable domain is DSGVTQTPKHLITATGQRVTLRCSPRSGDLSVYWYQQSLDQGLQFLIQYYNGEERAKGNILERFSAQQFPDLHSELNLSSLELGDSALYFCASSVVSNTDTQYFGPGTRLTVL.

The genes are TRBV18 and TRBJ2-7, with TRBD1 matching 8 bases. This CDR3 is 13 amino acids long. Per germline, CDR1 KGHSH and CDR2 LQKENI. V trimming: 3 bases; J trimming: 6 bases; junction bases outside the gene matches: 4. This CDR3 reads CASSPTTGVEQYF. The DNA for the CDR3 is TGTGCCAGCTCACCCACGACAGGGGTCGAGCAGTACTTC.